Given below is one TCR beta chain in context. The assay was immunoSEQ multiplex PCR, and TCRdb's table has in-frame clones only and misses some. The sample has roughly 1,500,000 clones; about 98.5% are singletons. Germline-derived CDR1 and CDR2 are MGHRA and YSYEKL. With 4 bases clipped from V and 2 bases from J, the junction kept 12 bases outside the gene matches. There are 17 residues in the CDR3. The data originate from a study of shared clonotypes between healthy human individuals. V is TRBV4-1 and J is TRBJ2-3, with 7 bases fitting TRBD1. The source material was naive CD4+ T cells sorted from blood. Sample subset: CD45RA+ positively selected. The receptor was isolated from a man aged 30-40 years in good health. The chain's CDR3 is CASSPGDRAIVTDTQYF. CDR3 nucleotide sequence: TGCGCCAGCAGCCCAGGGGACAGAGCTATTGTCACAGATACGCAGTATTTT.